This T cell receptor (beta chain) was retrieved from a study of blood T cells in healthy people across ages. Each donor had ten milliliters of peripheral blood drawn. CDR1 and CDR2 from the germline V gene are SGHRS and YFSETQ. V dropped 4 bases and J dropped 5 bases, with 15 bases sitting between them. The CDR3 extends over 14 amino acids. A second PCR of 7 to 11 cycles used a sample-barcoded 5' primer and a J-beta primer mix. Each cDNA was tagged by a template-switch adaptor containing 12 random nucleotides. TCRdb itself ran the 5' RACE reads through MiXCR, one entry per CDR3 protein. Altogether fewer than 1,200,000 distinct CDR3 sequences are present, 25% being singletons, with the ten largest covering less than 0.75%. This clonotype has just a few counts. These data also formed part of another study, on T cells of mothers and their children. This second study notes: For each mother, over 8 million TCR beta CDR3 reads were obtained, and for each child, some 3 million. The study found slightly higher but non-significant overlap in related versus unrelated mother-child pairs.

Sequencing was carried out using blood. This receptor was obtained from a girl aged 2 to 10 in good health. This sequence joins TRBV5-1 and TRBJ1-2; D is possibly TRBD1 (5 bases). CDR3 nucleotide sequence: TGCGCCAGCAGCCCGCCGGGACCCAGTTATGGCTACACCTTC. This encodes CASSPPGPSYGYTF.